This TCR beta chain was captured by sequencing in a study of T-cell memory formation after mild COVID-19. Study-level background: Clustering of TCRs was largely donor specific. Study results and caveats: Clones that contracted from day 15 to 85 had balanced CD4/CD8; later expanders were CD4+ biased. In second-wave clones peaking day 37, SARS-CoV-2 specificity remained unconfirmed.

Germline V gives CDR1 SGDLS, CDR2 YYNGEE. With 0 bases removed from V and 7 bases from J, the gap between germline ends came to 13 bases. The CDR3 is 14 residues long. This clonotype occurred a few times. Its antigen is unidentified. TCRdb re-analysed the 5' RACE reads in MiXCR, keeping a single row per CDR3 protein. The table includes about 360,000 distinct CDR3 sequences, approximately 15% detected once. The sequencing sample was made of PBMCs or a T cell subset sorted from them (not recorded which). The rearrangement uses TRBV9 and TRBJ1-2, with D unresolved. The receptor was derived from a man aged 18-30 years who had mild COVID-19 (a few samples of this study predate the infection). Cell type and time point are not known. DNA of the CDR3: TGTGCCAGCAGCGTAGAGGGTCAAGGAAGTGGCTACACCTTC. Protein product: CASSVEGQGSGYTF.